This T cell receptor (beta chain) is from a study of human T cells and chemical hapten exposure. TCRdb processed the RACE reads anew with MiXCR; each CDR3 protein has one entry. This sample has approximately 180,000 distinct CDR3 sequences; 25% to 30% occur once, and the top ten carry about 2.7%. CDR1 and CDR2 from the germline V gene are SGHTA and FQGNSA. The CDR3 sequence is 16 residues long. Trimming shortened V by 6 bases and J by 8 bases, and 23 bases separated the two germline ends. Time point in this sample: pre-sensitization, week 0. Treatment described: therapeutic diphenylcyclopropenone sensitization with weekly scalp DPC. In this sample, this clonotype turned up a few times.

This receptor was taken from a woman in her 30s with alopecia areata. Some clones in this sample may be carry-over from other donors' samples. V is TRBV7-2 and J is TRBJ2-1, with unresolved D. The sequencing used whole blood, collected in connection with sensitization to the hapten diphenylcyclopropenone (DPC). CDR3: CASRRTQNGKADEQFF. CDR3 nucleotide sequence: TGTGCCAGCAGAAGAACCCAGAACGGCAAAGCCGATGAGCAGTTCTTC.